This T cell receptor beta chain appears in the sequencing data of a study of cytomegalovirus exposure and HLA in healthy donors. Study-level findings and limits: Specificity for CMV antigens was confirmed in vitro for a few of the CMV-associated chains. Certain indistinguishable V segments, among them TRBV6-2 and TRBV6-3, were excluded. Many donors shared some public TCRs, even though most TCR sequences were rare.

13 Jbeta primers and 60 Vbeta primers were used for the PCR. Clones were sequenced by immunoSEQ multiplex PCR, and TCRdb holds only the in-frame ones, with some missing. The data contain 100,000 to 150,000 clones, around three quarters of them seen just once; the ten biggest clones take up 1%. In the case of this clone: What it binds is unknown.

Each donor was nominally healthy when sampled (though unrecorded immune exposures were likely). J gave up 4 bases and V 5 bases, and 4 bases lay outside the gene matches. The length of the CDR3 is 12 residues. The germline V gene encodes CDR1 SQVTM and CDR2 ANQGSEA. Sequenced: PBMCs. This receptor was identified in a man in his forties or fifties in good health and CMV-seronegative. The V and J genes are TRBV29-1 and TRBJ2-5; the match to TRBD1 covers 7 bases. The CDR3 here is CSVLTGVETQYF. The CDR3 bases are TGCAGCGTTCTAACAGGGGTAGAGACCCAGTACTTC.